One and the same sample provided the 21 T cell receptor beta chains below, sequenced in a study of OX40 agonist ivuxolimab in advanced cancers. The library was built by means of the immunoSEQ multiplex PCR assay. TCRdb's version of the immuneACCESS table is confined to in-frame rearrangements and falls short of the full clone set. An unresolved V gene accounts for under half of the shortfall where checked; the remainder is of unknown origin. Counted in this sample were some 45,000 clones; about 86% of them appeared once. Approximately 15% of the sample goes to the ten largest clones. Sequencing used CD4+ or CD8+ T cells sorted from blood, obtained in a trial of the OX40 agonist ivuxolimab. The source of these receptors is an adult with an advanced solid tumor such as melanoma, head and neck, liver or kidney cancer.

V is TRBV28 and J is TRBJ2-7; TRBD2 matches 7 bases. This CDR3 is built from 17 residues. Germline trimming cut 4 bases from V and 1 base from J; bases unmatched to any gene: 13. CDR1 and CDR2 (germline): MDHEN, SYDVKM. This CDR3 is CASSSASRTGGSYEQYF. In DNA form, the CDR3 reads TGTGCCAGCAGTTCCGCCTCTCGGACGGGGGGTTCCTACGAGCAGTACTTC.

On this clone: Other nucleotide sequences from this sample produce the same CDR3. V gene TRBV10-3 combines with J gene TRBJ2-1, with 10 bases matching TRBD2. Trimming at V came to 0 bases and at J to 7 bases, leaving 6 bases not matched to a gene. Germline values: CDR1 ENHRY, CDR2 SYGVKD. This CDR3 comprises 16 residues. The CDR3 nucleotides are TGTGCCATCAGTGAGTCGGCGAGCGGGGGGGGTAATGAGCAGTTCTTC. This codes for CAISESASGGGNEQFF.

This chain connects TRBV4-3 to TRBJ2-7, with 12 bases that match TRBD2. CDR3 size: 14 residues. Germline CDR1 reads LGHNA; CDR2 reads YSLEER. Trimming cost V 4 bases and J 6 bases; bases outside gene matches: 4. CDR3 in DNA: TGCGCCAGCAGCCGACTAGCGGGAGTTTCCGAGCAGTACTTC. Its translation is CASSRLAGVSEQYF.

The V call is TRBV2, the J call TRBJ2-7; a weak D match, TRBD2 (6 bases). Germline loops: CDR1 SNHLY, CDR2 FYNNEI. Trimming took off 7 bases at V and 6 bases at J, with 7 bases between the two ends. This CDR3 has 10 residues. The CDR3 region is CASMGGEQYF. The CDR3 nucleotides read TGTGCCAGCATGGGGGGCGAGCAGTACTTC.

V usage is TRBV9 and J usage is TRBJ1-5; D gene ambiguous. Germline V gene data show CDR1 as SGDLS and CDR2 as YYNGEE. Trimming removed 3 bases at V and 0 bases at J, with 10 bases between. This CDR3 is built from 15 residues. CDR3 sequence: CASSDGGVSNQPQHF. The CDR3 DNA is TGTGCCAGCAGCGACGGCGGAGTTAGCAATCAGCCCCAGCATTTT.

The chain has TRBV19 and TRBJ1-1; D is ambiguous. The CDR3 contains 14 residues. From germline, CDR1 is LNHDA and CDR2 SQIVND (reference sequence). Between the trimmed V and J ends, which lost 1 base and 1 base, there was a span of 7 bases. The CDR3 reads CASSIGAGNTEAFF. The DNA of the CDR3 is TGTGCCAGTAGTATAGGGGCCGGGAACACTGAAGCTTTCTTT.

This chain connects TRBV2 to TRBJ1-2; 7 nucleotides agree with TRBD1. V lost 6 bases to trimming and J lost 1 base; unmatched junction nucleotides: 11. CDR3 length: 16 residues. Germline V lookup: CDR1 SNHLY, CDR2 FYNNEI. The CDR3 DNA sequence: TGTGCCAGCAGGCGGGACAGCGTGGAGATTAACTATGGCTACACCTTC. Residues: CASRRDSVEINYGYTF.

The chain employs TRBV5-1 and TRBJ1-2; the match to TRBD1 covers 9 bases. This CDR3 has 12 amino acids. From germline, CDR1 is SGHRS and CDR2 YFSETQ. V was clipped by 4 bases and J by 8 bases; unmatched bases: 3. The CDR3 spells CASSGDRAGYTF. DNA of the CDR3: TGCGCCAGCAGCGGGGACAGGGCAGGCTACACCTTC.

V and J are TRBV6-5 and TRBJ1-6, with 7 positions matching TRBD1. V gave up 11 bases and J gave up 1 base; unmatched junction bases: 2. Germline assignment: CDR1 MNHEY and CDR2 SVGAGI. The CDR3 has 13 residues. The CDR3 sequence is CAAGGSYNSPLHF. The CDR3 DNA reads TGTGCCGCAGGGGGTTCCTATAATTCACCCCTCCACTTT.

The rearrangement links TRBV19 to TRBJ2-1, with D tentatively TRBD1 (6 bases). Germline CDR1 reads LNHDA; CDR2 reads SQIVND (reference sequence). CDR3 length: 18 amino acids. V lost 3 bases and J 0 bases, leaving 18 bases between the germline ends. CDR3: CASSMGIRGLSSYNEQFF. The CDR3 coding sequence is TGTGCCAGTAGTATGGGTATTAGGGGGTTGAGCTCCTACAATGAGCAGTTCTTC.

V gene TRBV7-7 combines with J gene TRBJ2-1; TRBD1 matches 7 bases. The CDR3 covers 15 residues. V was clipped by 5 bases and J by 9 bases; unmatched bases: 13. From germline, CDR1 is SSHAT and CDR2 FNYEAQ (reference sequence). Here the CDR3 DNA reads TGTGCCAGCAGCCCGGACAGGATCTGGTTTAGTGAGCAGTTCTTC. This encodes CASSPDRIWFSEQFF.

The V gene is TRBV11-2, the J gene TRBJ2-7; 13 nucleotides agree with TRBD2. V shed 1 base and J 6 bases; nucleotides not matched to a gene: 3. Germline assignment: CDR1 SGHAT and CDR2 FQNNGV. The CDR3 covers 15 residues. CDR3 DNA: TGTGCCAGCAGCTTAGGGACTAGCGGGAGTAGCGAGCAGTACTTC. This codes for CASSLGTSGSSEQYF. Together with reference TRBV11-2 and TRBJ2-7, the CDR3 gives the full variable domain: EAGVAQSPRYKIIEKRQSVAFWCNPISGHATLYWYQQILGQGPKLLIQFQNNGVVDDSQLPKDRFSAERLKGVDSTLKIQPAKLEDSAVYLCASSLGTSGSSEQYFGPGTRLTVT.

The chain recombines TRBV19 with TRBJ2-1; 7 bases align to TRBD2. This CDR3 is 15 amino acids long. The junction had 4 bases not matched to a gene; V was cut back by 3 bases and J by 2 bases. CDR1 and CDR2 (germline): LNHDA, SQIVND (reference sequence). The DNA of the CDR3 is TGTGCCAGTAGTATGGGCCTAGCGGCCTACAATGAGCAGTTCTTC. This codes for CASSMGLAAYNEQFF.

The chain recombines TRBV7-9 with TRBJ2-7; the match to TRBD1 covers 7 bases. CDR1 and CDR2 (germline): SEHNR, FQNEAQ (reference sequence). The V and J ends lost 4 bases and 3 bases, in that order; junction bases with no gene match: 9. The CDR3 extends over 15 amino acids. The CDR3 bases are TGTGCCAGCAGCTCCATACAGGGGATCAACTACGAGCAGTACTTC. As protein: CASSSIQGINYEQYF.

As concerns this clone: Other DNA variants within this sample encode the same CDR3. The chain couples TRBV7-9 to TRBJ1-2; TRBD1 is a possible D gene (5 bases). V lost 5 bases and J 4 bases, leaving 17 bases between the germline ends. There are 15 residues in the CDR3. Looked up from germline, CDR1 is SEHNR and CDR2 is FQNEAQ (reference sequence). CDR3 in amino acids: CASSSLGDLIYGYTF. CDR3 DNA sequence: TGTGCCAGCAGCAGTCTCGGGGACTTGATCTATGGCTACACCTTC.

In nucleotides, the CDR3 is TGTGCCAGCAGTTTCTACCCCGCTTCTCCCCAGTACTTC. Its translation is CASSFYPASPQYF. The gene calls are TRBV27 and TRBJ2-7; D uncertain. Per germline, CDR1 MNHEY and CDR2 SMNVEV (reference sequence). This CDR3 has 13 residues. Trimming removed 3 bases at V and 10 bases at J, with 16 bases between.

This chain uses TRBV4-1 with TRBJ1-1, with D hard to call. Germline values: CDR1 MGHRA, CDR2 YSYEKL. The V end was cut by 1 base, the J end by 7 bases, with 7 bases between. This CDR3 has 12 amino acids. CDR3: CASSQGKGEAFF. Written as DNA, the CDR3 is TGCGCCAGCAGCCAAGGAAAGGGTGAAGCTTTCTTT.

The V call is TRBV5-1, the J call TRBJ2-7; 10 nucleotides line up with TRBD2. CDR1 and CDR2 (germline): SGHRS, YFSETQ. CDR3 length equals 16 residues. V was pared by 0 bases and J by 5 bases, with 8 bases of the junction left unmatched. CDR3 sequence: CASSLASGGALDEQYV. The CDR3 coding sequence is TGCGCCAGCAGCTTGGCCAGCGGGGGGGCCTTGGACGAGCAGTACGTC.

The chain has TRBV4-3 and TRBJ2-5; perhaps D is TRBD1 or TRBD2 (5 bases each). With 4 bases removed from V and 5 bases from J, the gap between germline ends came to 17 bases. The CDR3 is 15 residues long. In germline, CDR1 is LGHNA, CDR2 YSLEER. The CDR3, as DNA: TGCGCCAGCAGCCGGTCTGGGACGGCGGAGGAGACCCAGTACTTC. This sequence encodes CASSRSGTAEETQYF.

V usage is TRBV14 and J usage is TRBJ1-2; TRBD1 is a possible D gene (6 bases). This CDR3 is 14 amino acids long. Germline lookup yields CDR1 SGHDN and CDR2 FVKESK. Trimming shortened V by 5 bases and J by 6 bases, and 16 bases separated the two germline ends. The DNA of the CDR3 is TGTGCCAGCAGCGCCGACAGGTCCCCGGATGGCTACACCTTC. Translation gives CASSADRSPDGYTF.

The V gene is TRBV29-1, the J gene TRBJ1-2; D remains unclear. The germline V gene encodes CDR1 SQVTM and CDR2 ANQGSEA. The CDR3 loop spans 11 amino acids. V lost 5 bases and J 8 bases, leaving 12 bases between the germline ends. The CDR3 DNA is TGCAGCGTTCTTTTACATGAGGGCTACACCTTC. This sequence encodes CSVLLHEGYTF.